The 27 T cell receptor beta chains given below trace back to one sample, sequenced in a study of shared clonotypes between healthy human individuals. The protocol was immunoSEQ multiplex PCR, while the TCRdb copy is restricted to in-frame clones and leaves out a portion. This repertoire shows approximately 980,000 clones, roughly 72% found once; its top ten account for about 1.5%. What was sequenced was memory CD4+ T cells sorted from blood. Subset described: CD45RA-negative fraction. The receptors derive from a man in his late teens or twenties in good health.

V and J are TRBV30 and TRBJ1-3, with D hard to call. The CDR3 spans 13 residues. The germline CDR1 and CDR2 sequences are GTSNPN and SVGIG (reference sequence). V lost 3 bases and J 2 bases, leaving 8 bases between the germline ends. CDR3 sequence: CAWRPLAGNTIYF. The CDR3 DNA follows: TGTGCCTGGAGACCATTAGCTGGAAACACCATATATTTT.

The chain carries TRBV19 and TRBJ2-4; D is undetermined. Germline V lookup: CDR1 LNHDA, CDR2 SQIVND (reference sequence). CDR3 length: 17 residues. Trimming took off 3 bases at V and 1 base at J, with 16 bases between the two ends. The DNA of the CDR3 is TGTGCCAGTAGTATGAAGCCGGCCCAGGTGGCCAAAAACATTCAGTACTTC. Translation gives CASSMKPAQVAKNIQYF.

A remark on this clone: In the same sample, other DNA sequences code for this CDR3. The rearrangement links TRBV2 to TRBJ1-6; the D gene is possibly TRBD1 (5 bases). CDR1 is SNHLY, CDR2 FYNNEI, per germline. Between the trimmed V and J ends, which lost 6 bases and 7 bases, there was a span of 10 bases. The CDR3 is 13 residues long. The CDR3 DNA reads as TGTGCCAGCAGCGGGGACGGCAATTCACCCCTCCACTTT. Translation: CASSGDGNSPLHF.

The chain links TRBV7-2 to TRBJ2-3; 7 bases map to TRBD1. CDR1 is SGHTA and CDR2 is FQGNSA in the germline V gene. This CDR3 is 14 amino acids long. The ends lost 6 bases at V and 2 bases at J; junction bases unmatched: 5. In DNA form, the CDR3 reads TGTGCCAGCAGAGACAGGGCAACCACAGATACGCAGTATTTT. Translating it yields CASRDRATTDTQYF.

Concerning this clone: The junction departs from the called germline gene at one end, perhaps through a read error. CDR3 DNA sequence: TGTGCCAGCAGCCTCGGTCCGGGGGCCCCAGATAAATCACCCCTCCACTTT. Amino acid sequence: CASSLGPGAPDKSPLHF. This chain links TRBV5-6 with TRBJ1-6; perhaps TRBD1 as D (6 bases). Germline V gene sequence: CDR1 SGHDT, CDR2 YYEEEE. There are 17 residues in the CDR3. Drawing the rest from reference TRBV5-6 and TRBJ1-6, the complete variable domain is DAGVTQSPTHLIKTRGQQVTLRCSPKSGHDTVSWYQQALGQGPQFIFQYYEEEERQRGNFPDRFSGHQFPNYSSELNVNALLLGDSALYLCASSLGPGAPDKSPLHFGNGTRLTVT.

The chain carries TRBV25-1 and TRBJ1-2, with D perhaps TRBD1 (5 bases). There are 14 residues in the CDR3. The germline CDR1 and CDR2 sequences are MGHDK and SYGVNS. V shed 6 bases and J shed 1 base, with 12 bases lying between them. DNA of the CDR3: TGTGCCAGCAGGGGCCAGGGAGTTAACTATGGCTACACCTTC. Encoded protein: CASRGQGVNYGYTF.

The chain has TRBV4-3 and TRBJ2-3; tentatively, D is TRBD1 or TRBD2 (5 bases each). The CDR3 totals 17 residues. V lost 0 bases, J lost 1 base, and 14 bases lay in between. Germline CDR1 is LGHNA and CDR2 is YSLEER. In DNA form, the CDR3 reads TGCGCCAGCAGCCAAGACATAACGGGACGCCGCACAGATACGCAGTATTTT. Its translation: CASSQDITGRRTDTQYF.

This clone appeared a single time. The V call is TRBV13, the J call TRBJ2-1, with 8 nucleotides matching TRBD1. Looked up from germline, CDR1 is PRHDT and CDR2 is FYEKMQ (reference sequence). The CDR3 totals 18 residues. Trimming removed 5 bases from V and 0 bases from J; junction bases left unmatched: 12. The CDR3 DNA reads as TGTGCCAGCAGCCCGATACGACAGGGGTCAAGCTCCTACAATGAGCAGTTCTTC. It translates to CASSPIRQGSSSYNEQFF.

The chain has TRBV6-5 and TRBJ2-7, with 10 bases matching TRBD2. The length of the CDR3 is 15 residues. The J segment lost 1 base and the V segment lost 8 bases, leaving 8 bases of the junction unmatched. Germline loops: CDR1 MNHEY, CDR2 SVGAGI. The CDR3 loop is CASRPGAGGSYEQYF. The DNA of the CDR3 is TGTGCCAGCCGCCCCGGAGCGGGAGGGTCCTACGAGCAGTACTTC.

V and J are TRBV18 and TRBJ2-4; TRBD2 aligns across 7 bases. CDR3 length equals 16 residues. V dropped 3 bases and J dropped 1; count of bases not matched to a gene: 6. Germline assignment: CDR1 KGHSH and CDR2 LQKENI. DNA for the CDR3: TGTGCCAGCTCACCTGGGAGGGAGCGGGCCAAAAACATTCAGTACTTC. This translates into CASSPGRERAKNIQYF.

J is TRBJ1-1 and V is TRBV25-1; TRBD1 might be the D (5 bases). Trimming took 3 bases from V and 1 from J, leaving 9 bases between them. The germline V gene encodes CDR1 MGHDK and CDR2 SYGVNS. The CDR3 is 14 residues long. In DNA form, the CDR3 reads TGTGCCAGCAGTGACTCAGGGAAGAACACTGAAGCTTTCTTT. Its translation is CASSDSGKNTEAFF.

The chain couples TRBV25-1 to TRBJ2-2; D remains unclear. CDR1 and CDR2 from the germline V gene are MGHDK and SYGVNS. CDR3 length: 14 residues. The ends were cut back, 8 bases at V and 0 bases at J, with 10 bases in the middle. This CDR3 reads CASLSDTNTGELFF. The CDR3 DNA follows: TGTGCCAGCCTTTCCGACACGAACACCGGGGAGCTGTTTTTT.

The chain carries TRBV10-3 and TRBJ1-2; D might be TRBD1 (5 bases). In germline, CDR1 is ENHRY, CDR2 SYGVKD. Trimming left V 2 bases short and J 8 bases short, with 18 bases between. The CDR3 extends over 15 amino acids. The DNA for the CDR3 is TGTGCCATCAGTGAGCAGCAGGGAATATCGGAGGGCTACACCTTC. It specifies CAISEQQGISEGYTF.

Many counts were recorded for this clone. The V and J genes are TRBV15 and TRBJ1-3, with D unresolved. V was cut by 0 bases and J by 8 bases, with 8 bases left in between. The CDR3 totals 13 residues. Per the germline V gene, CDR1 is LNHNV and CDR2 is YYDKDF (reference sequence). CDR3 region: CATSREVTHTIYF. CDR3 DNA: TGTGCCACCAGCAGAGAGGTGACTCACACCATATATTTT.

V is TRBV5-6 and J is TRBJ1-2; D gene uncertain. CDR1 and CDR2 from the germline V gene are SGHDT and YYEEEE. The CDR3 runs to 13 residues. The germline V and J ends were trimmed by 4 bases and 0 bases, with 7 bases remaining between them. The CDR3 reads CASSAPANYGYTF. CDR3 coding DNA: TGTGCCAGCAGCGCCCCCGCTAACTATGGCTACACCTTC.

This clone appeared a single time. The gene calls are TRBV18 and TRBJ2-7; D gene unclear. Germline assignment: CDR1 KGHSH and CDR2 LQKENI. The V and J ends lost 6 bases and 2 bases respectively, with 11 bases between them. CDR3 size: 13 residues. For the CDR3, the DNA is TGTGCCAGCTCCCCCCAGGTGGCCTACGAGCAGTACTTC. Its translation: CASSPQVAYEQYF.

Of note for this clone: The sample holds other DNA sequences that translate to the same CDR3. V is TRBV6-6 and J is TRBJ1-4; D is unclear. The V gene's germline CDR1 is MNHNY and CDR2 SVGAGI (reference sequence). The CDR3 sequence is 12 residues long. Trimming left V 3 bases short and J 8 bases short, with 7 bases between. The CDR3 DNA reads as TGTGCCAGCAGTTATGGAGGGGAAAAACTGTTTTTT. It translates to CASSYGGEKLFF.

DNA of the CDR3: TGTGCCAGCAGCTTAGAAAGTGAGCAGTTCTTC. Translated, it gives CASSLESEQFF. The V and J genes are TRBV7-9 and TRBJ2-1, with unresolved D. V was shortened by 1 base and J by 9 bases, with 4 bases between the two germline ends. Looked up from germline, CDR1 is SEHNR and CDR2 is FQNEAQ (reference sequence). The CDR3 totals 11 residues.

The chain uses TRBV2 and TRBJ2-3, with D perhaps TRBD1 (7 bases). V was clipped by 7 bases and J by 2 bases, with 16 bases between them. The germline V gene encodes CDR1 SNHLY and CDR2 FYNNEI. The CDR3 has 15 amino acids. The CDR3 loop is CASNSGQANTDTQYF. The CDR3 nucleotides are TGTGCCAGCAATAGCGGACAGGCCAACACAGATACGCAGTATTTT.

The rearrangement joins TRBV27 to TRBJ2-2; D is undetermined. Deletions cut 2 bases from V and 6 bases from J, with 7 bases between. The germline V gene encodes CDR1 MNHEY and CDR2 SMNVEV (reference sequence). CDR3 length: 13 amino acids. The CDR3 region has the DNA TGTGCCAGCAGTTTAACCCCCGCCGGGGAGCTGTTTTTT. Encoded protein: CASSLTPAGELFF.

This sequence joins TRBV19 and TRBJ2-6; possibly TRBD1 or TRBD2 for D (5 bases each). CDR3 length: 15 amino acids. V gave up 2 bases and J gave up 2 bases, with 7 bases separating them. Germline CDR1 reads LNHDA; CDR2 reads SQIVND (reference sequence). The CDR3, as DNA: TGTGCCAGTAGTATATGGGGGACTGGGGCCAACGTCCTGACTTTC. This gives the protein CASSIWGTGANVLTF.

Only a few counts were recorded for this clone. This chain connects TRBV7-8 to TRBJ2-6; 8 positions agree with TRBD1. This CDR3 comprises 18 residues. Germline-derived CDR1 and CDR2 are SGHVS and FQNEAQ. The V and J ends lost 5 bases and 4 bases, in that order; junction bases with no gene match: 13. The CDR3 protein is CASSPRSGGALGANVLTF. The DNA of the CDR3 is TGTGCCAGCAGCCCACGGTCAGGGGGCGCCTTAGGGGCCAACGTCCTGACTTTC. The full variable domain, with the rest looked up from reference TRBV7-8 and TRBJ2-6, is GAGVSQSPRYKVAKRGQDVALRCDPISGHVSLFWYQQALGQGPEFLTYFQNEAQLDKSGLPSDRFFAERPEGSVSTLKIQRTQQEDSAVYLCASSPRSGGALGANVLTFGAGSRLTVL.

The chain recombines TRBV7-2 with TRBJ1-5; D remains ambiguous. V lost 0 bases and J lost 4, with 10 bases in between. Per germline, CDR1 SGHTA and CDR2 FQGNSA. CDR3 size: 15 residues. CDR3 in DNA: TGTGCCAGCAGCTTAGCGGCTATCCCTAATCAGCCCCAGCATTTT. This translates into CASSLAAIPNQPQHF.

This CDR3 is CASSLEGDGYTF. For the CDR3, the DNA is TGTGCCAGCAGTCTGGAAGGGGACGGCTACACCTTC. This rearrangement joins TRBV6-1 to TRBJ1-2; tentatively, D is TRBD1 (5 bases). Per the germline V gene, CDR1 is MNHNS and CDR2 is SASEGT. Trimming cost V 5 bases and J 8 bases, with 12 bases left between them. The CDR3 has 12 residues.

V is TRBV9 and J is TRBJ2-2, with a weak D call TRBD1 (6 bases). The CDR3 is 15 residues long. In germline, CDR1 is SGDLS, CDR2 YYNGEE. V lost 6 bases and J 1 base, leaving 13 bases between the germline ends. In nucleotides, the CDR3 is TGTGCCAGCAACCCGGGACAAGTGAACACCGGGGAGCTGTTTTTT. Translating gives CASNPGQVNTGELFF.

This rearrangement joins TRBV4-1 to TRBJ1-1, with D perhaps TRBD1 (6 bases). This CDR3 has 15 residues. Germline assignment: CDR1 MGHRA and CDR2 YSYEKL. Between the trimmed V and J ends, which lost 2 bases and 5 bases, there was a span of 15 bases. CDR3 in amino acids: CASSQQGGGETEAFF. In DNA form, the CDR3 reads TGCGCCAGCAGCCAACAAGGAGGGGGAGAAACTGAAGCTTTCTTT.

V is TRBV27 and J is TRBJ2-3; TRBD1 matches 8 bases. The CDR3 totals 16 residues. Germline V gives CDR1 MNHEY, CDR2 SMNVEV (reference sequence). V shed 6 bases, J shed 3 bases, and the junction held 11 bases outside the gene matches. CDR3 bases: TGTGCCAGCAGCACAAGAGACAGGGGTAGTACAGATACGCAGTATTTT. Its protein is CASSTRDRGSTDTQYF.